This T cell receptor (beta chain) was obtained from a study of T cell repertoires in cytomegalovirus infection. Whole-study findings and limits: Cumulative public TCR beta family frequency identified CMV carriers with the relevant HLA.

Only a few counts were recorded for this clonotype. Its specificity is not known. Via MiXCR, TCRdb re-called the reads, giving one row per CDR3 protein. The sample includes 200,000 to 300,000 distinct CDR3 sequences, around 8.7% of them seen just once. The V end was cut by 1 base, the J end by 9 bases, with 14 bases between. In germline, CDR1 is SGHRS, CDR2 YFSETQ. This CDR3 spans 15 amino acids. Sequenced sample: PBMCs. V gene TRBV5-1 combines with J gene TRBJ1-6; D ambiguous. The clonotype was recovered from a human donor in good health (CMV status not recorded). Some clones in this sample may be carry-over from other donors' samples. The CDR3 DNA reads TGCGCCAGCAGCTTGAGCGGACCGGGGAGTTCACCCCTCCACTTT. As protein: CASSLSGPGSSPLHF.